A single sample is the source of the 30 T cell receptor beta chains below, sequenced in a study of patients and donors after allogeneic stem cell transplantation. TCRdb fed the RT-PCR reads into MiXCR, producing one record per CDR3 protein. The data contain fewer than 75,000 distinct CDR3 sequences, approximately 26% of them singletons. Input material: blood, either unsorted or a sorted T cell fraction (not recorded which). The origin of the receptors is a human donor who was either an allogeneic HSCT recipient or a stem cell or donor lymphocyte infusion donor (not recorded which). It is not recorded whose cells these are; they may come from a transplant donor.

The chain combines TRBV7-3 with TRBJ2-1; D is ambiguous. From germline, CDR1 is SGHTA and CDR2 FQGTGA. Trimming shortened V by 2 bases and J by 5 bases, and 13 bases separated the two germline ends. This CDR3 comprises 15 residues. The CDR3 sequence is CASSLGRLPHNEQFF. The CDR3 region has the DNA TGTGCCAGCAGCTTAGGCAGGCTGCCCCACAATGAGCAGTTCTTC.

This chain links TRBV12-3 or TRBV12-4 with TRBJ2-3; the D gene is possibly TRBD2 (6 bases). The CDR3 has 12 residues. Trimming pared 7 bases from V and 3 bases from J, leaving 8 bases between. DNA of the CDR3: TGTGCCAGCACTAGCGATACAGATACGCAGTATTTT. Its translation is CASTSDTDTQYF.

This clonotype was detected a few times. This chain uses TRBV11-2 with TRBJ2-2, with D tentatively TRBD2 (5 bases). V lost 3 bases to trimming and J lost 7 bases, with 12 bases between them. This CDR3 region has 14 residues. The germline V gene has CDR1 SGHAT and CDR2 FQNNGV. DNA for the CDR3: TGTGCCAGCAGCTTCCCCTTACGGGGCGGGGAGCTGTTTTTT. Its protein is CASSFPLRGGELFF.

The gene calls are TRBV13 and TRBJ2-3; a weak D match, TRBD2 (6 bases). The CDR3 sequence is 16 residues long. Trimming took off 8 bases at V and 3 bases at J, with 21 bases between the two ends. Germline loops: CDR1 PRHDT, CDR2 FYEKMQ (reference sequence). CDR3: CASCSSMEGLTDTQYF. CDR3 DNA sequence: TGTGCCAGCTGCTCTTCGATGGAGGGCCTGACAGATACGCAGTATTTT.

This chain connects TRBV20-1 to TRBJ2-4; unclear D gene. The V and J ends lost 3 bases and 8 bases respectively, with 14 bases between them. CDR1 is DFQATT and CDR2 is SNEGSKA in the germline V gene (reference sequence). The CDR3 loop spans 13 amino acids. CDR3 nucleotides: TGCAGTGCTAGCCCTGGACCTGGGGACATTCAGTACTTC. Translating it yields CSASPGPGDIQYF.

V gene TRBV12-3 or TRBV12-4 combines with J gene TRBJ2-5; TRBD2 agrees at 10 bases. V trimming: 6 bases; J trimming: 9 bases; junction bases outside the gene matches: 13. CDR3 length: 15 amino acids. As DNA, the CDR3 is TGTGCCAGCAGCCTTGGACTAGCGGCCTTTGAGCCCCAGTACTTC. It encodes CASSLGLAAFEPQYF.

V is TRBV3-1 and J is TRBJ1-6; the D is unclear. This CDR3 is built from 16 residues. The V end was cut by 3 bases, the J end by 0 bases, with 9 bases between. The germline CDR1 and CDR2 sequences are LGHDT and YNNKEL (reference sequence). CDR3 nucleotide sequence: TGTGCCAGCAGCCAGGGATATGGCTCCTATAATTCACCCCTCCACTTT. Protein sequence: CASSQGYGSYNSPLHF.

This clonotype was counted a few times. This chain joins TRBV12-3 or TRBV12-4 and TRBJ2-7; TRBD1 matches at 8 bases. V shed 4 bases and J 7 bases; nucleotides not matched to a gene: 6. This CDR3 contains 13 residues. CDR3 DNA: TGTGCCAGCAGTTCCCAGGGGGCGGGAGAGCAGTACTTC. It encodes CASSSQGAGEQYF.

This clonotype was recorded a few times. The chain employs TRBV7-9 and TRBJ1-1; tentative D call: TRBD1 (5 bases). This CDR3 is built from 12 residues. Trimming stripped 5 bases from V and 7 bases from J, with 11 bases between. CDR1 and CDR2 from the germline V gene are SEHNR and FQNEAQ (reference sequence). The CDR3 spells CASSPEGFEAFF. The CDR3 coding sequence is TGTGCCAGCAGCCCAGAGGGGTTTGAAGCTTTCTTT.

This clonotype was observed a handful of times. The V and J genes are TRBV5-1 and TRBJ1-1; D is unclear. V shed 1 base and J shed 4 bases, with 5 bases lying between them. Germline V lookup: CDR1 SGHRS, CDR2 YFSETQ. The CDR3 has 12 residues. The CDR3 spells CASSLFGTEAFF. Written as DNA, the CDR3 is TGCGCCAGCAGCTTGTTTGGCACTGAAGCTTTCTTT.

This clonotype turned up a few times. The chain links TRBV7-2 to TRBJ2-2, with D unclear. Germline loops: CDR1 SGHTA, CDR2 FQGNSA. Between the trimmed V and J ends, which lost 4 bases and 4 bases, there was a span of 7 bases. The CDR3 runs 13 residues. In DNA form, the CDR3 reads TGTGCCAGCAGCTCCCAAATCACCGGGGAGCTGTTTTTT. Amino acids: CASSSQITGELFF.

This clonotype was seen a handful of times. V is TRBV12-3 or TRBV12-4 and J is TRBJ1-1; a possible D gene is TRBD1 (6 bases). The CDR3 covers 12 residues. Trimming took off 1 base at V and 7 bases at J, with 7 bases between the two ends. CDR3 coding DNA: TGTGCCAGCAGTTTAGGGACAGTTGAAGCTTTCTTT. Residues: CASSLGTVEAFF.

The chain links TRBV7-9 to TRBJ1-1, with 8 bases lining up with TRBD1. V lost 3 bases to trimming and J lost 0 bases; unmatched junction nucleotides: 3. The germline gives CDR1 SEHNR, CDR2 FQNEAQ (reference sequence). The CDR3 contains 15 residues. This CDR3 reads CASSFTTGVNTEAFF. CDR3 bases: TGTGCCAGCAGCTTTACGACAGGGGTGAACACTGAAGCTTTCTTT.

This clonotype was observed a few times. The CDR3 DNA reads as TGTGCCAGCAGCATCCTAGGAAGCTCCTACAATGAGCAGTTCTTC. Translated, it gives CASSILGSSYNEQFF. This chain uses TRBV27 with TRBJ2-1, with D unresolved. The CDR3 has 15 residues. CDR1 MNHEY and CDR2 SMNVEV come from the germline V gene (reference sequence). V was trimmed by 6 bases and J by 0 bases, leaving 12 bases between them.

This clonotype was seen a few times. CDR3 bases: TGCGCCAGCAGCCAAGAGGGGAGGTGGGACGCAGTGGCTGGCTACACCTTC. Amino acids: CASSQEGRWDAVAGYTF. This rearrangement joins TRBV4-1 to TRBJ1-2, with D tentatively TRBD1 (5 bases). Germline V gene lookup returns CDR1 MGHRA and CDR2 YSYEKL. The CDR3 covers 17 residues. Trimming pared 0 bases from V and 7 bases from J, leaving 21 bases between.

The J gene is TRBJ2-2, the V gene TRBV10-3, with TRBD1 as a possible D gene (5 bases). V gave up 5 bases and J gave up 1 base, with 8 bases separating them. The CDR3 sequence is 14 residues long. Germline V gene data show CDR1 as ENHRY and CDR2 as SYGVKD. CDR3 sequence: CAISTGRNTGELFF. The CDR3 DNA sequence: TGTGCCATCAGTACAGGCCGGAACACCGGGGAGCTGTTTTTT.

The rearrangement uses TRBV6-2 or TRBV6-3 and TRBJ2-7; TRBD1 is a possible D gene (5 bases). The germline V gene encodes CDR1 MNHEY and CDR2 SVGEGT. V lost 2 bases and J 4 bases, leaving 12 bases between the germline ends. The CDR3 consists of 14 residues. The CDR3 is CASSYGGQGYEQYF. The CDR3 region has the DNA TGTGCCAGCAGTTACGGCGGTCAGGGTTACGAGCAGTACTTC.

The sample holds a few counts of this clonotype. The chain links TRBV4-2 to TRBJ2-5; no reliable D call. V lost 4 bases to trimming and J lost 1 base, with 10 bases between them. CDR3 size: 14 residues. Germline CDR1 is LGHNA and CDR2 is YNFKEQ. CDR3 coding DNA: TGTGCCAGCAGCCCTCCGTACTTCCAAGAGACCCAGTACTTC. Protein sequence: CASSPPYFQETQYF.

V gene TRBV5-1 combines with J gene TRBJ1-1; D is unresolved. The CDR3 totals 14 residues. Germline-derived CDR1 and CDR2 are SGHRS and YFSETQ. Trimming left V 0 bases short and J 0 bases short, with 6 bases between. In DNA form, the CDR3 reads TGCGCCAGCAGCTTGGACGCTATGAACACTGAAGCTTTCTTT. It specifies CASSLDAMNTEAFF.

The sample holds many counts of this clonotype. CDR3 DNA: TGTGCCAGCAGTTCCTACTCCGGGGGCGGTGGCTACACCTTC. It encodes CASSSYSGGGGYTF. The chain employs TRBV12-3 or TRBV12-4 and TRBJ1-2; tentative D call: TRBD1 (6 bases). This CDR3 is built from 14 residues. V was clipped by 4 bases and J by 7 bases, with 16 bases between them.

This clonotype was detected many times. CDR3 residues: CASSLWGSNQPQHF. The CDR3 coding sequence is TGTGCCAGCAGCTTGTGGGGTAGCAATCAGCCCCAGCATTTT. The J gene is TRBJ1-5, the V gene TRBV7-9; D is ambiguous. CDR3 length equals 14 residues. CDR1 and CDR2 from the germline V gene are SEHNR and FQNEAQ (reference sequence). V lost 3 bases to trimming and J lost 0 bases, with 6 bases between them.

This chain joins TRBV5-1 and TRBJ2-3, with 8 bases matching TRBD1. This CDR3 has 14 residues. Germline V gene sequence: CDR1 SGHRS, CDR2 YFSETQ. The J segment lost 6 bases and the V segment lost 4 bases, leaving 7 bases of the junction unmatched. The chain's CDR3 is CASSTGQGQDTQYF. DNA for the CDR3: TGCGCCAGCAGCACCGGACAGGGTCAGGATACGCAGTATTTT.

This clonotype was counted at least ten times. This chain connects TRBV5-1 to TRBJ2-7; 9 nucleotides agree with TRBD2. Germline V gene lookup returns CDR1 SGHRS and CDR2 YFSETQ. This CDR3 region has 16 residues. V lost 0 bases and J lost 2; bases outside the gene matches: 6. The CDR3: CASSLVWTSEPYEQYF. CDR3 bases: TGCGCCAGCAGCTTGGTATGGACTAGCGAGCCCTACGAGCAGTACTTC.

This clonotype was counted only a few times. The chain combines TRBV9 with TRBJ2-5; no firm D call. The germline CDR1 and CDR2 sequences are SGDLS and YYNGEE. The ends were cut back, 4 bases at V and 1 base at J, with 8 bases in the middle. CDR3 size: 13 residues. The CDR3 DNA reads as TGTGCCAGCAGCCGAAGACCCCAAGAGACCCAGTACTTC. It encodes CASSRRPQETQYF.

This clonotype came up once. The chain uses TRBV5-1 and TRBJ2-7; 9 positions match TRBD1. From germline, CDR1 is SGHRS and CDR2 YFSETQ. J gave up 4 bases and V 3 bases, and 8 bases lay outside the gene matches. This CDR3 region has 15 residues. As DNA, the CDR3 is TGCGCCAGCAGCTCAAAACAGGGGGCTTTGTACGAGCAGTACTTC. It yields the protein CASSSKQGALYEQYF.

The chain combines TRBV30 with TRBJ2-7; possible D gene TRBD1, 5 bases. Germline loops: CDR1 GTSNPN, CDR2 SVGIG (reference sequence). Trimming cost V 2 bases and J 2 bases, with 13 bases left between them. This CDR3 contains 14 residues. The CDR3 DNA is TGTGCCTGGAGTTTTAAAGACAGTACCTACGAGCAGTACTTC. Its translation is CAWSFKDSTYEQYF. Looking up the rest from reference TRBV30 and TRBJ2-7 gives the full variable domain: SQTIHQWPATLVQPVGSPLSLECTVEGTSNPNLYWYRQAAGRGLQLLFYSVGIGQISSEVPQNLSASRPQDRQFILSSKKLLLSDSGFYLCAWSFKDSTYEQYFGPGTRLTVT.

This clonotype was found a few times. J is TRBJ2-7 and V is TRBV2; D is ambiguous. Trimming pared 2 bases from V and 2 bases from J, leaving 7 bases between. Germline CDR1 is SNHLY and CDR2 is FYNNEI. The CDR3 spans 13 residues. CDR3 coding DNA: TGTGCCAGCAGTGAAAAGGGCGCCTACGAGCAGTACTTC. Translating gives CASSEKGAYEQYF.

This chain joins TRBV6-5 and TRBJ1-1; a possible D gene is TRBD1 (5 bases). CDR3 length: 15 amino acids. V shed 5 bases and J shed 4 bases, with 17 bases lying between them. Germline V lookup: CDR1 MNHEY, CDR2 SVGAGI. CDR3: CASSPNSIDSTEAFF. The CDR3 DNA reads as TGTGCCAGCAGTCCAAACTCGATAGACAGCACTGAAGCTTTCTTT.

The genes are TRBV14 and TRBJ2-2; 8 bases fit TRBD1. The CDR3 is made up of 14 amino acids. Germline CDR1 SGHDN, CDR2 FVKESK. V shed 1 base, J shed 6 bases, and the junction held 1 base outside the gene matches. CDR3 coding DNA: TGTGCCAGCAGCCAAGTACAGGGGGCCGGGGAGCTGTTTTTT. Translating it yields CASSQVQGAGELFF.

This rearrangement joins TRBV7-7 to TRBJ2-1, with 12 bases identical to TRBD2. CDR3 length equals 16 residues. V lost 4 bases, J lost 2 bases, and 3 bases stayed unmatched. Germline V gene sequence: CDR1 SSHAT, CDR2 FNYEAQ (reference sequence). The CDR3 is CASSSRTSGAYNEQFF. The CDR3 DNA follows: TGTGCCAGCAGCTCCCGGACTAGCGGGGCCTACAATGAGCAGTTCTTC.